The 30 T cell receptor beta chains below all came from one sample that was sequenced in a study of blood T cells in healthy people across ages. A J-beta primer mix and a sample-barcoded 5' primer were used in a second PCR of about 6 to 12 cycles. MiXCR was run by TCRdb on the 5' RACE reads, yielding one entry per CDR3 protein. The sample yields 1,500,000 or so distinct CDR3 sequences, roughly 60% seen once. Sample: blood. All receptors come from a man aged 18 to 29 in good health.

In its sample, this clonotype was seen a few times. The chain uses TRBV29-1 and TRBJ1-5; 8 nucleotides agree with TRBD1. V lost 6 bases and J lost 3; bases outside the gene matches: 1. CDR3 length: 12 amino acids. Germline assignment: CDR1 SQVTM and CDR2 ANQGSEA. DNA of the CDR3: TGCAGCGTCAGGGGGCCCAATCAGCCCCAGCATTTT. Protein: CSVRGPNQPQHF.

DNA for the CDR3: TGTGCCAGCAGTTTCACCCAGGGACTAGCGGGACCCTCGGGGACCCAGTACTTC. It translates to CASSFTQGLAGPSGTQYF. V is TRBV28 and J is TRBJ2-5; 13 nucleotides agree with TRBD2. J lost 7 bases, V lost 3 bases, and 14 bases had no gene match. Germline V gene lookup returns CDR1 MDHEN and CDR2 SYDVKM. There are 18 residues in the CDR3.

The chain combines TRBV27 with TRBJ2-5, with D unresolved. From germline, CDR1 is MNHEY and CDR2 SMNVEV (reference sequence). Trimming shortened V by 3 bases and J by 1 base, and 12 bases separated the two germline ends. This CDR3 is 15 amino acids long. The DNA of the CDR3 is TGTGCCAGCAGTTTTTCAATCGACGGCCAAGAGACCCAGTACTTC. Translating it yields CASSFSIDGQETQYF.

This clonotype was detected a few times. The genes are TRBV12-3 or TRBV12-4 and TRBJ1-5; D ambiguous. The V end lost 5 bases, the J end lost 4 bases, and 6 bases lay between the germline ends. The CDR3 contains 12 residues. CDR3 coding DNA: TGTGCCAGCAGTCTTCGAAATCAGCCCCAGCATTTT. Translated: CASSLRNQPQHF.

The chain uses TRBV29-1 and TRBJ2-3, with TRBD2 matching over 8 bases. The germline V gene encodes CDR1 SQVTM and CDR2 ANQGSEA. V was pared by 1 base and J by 2 bases, with 2 bases of the junction left unmatched. The CDR3 is 14 residues long. The CDR3 DNA reads TGCAGCGTTGAAGCGGGGGGGGCCACAGATACGCAGTATTTT. Its protein product is CSVEAGGATDTQYF.

As DNA, the CDR3 is TGCAGCGTTAGCGGGGGGCGAGGCATTGAGCAGTTCTTC. Protein: CSVSGGRGIEQFF. The V gene is TRBV29-1, the J gene TRBJ2-1, with 9 nucleotides matching TRBD2. CDR3 length: 13 residues. Germline trimming cut 5 bases from V and 9 bases from J; bases unmatched to any gene: 8. CDR1 is SQVTM and CDR2 is ANQGSEA in the germline V gene.

This chain joins TRBV15 and TRBJ2-3; 7 bases map to TRBD1. Germline CDR1 LNHNV, CDR2 YYDKDF (reference sequence). The ends lost 4 bases at V and 2 bases at J; junction bases unmatched: 9. This CDR3 is built from 16 residues. CDR3: CATSKEDRVFTDTQYF. CDR3 DNA: TGTGCCACCAGCAAAGAAGACAGGGTTTTCACAGATACGCAGTATTTT.

Points on this clonotype: Germline is not matched at one junction end, which may reflect a read error. The chain is built from TRBV12-3 or TRBV12-4 and TRBJ2-2, with 10 bases fitting TRBD1. The CDR3 length is 17 residues. CDR3 in DNA: TGTGCCGGCAGTTTAGGACAGGGGGTCGGTAACACCGGGGAGCTGTTTTTT. This codes for CAGSLGQGVGNTGELFF.

The chain has TRBV6-5 and TRBJ2-7; TRBD1 matches 8 bases. After removal of 0 bases from V and 2 bases from J, the junction contained 9 bases not matched to a gene. CDR1 and CDR2 from the germline V gene are MNHEY and SVGAGI. CDR3 length: 17 amino acids. The DNA of the CDR3 is TGTGCCAGCAGTTACTCGACAGGGGTAGGCCTTACCTACGAGCAGTACTTC. This codes for CASSYSTGVGLTYEQYF.

With respect to this clonotype: One end of the junction is discordant with germline, which a read error may explain. The chain couples TRBV6-2 or TRBV6-3 to TRBJ1-4, with TRBD1 as a possible D gene (5 bases). The length of the CDR3 is 11 residues. CDR1 and CDR2 (germline): MNHEY, SVGEGT. CDR3 sequence reads: CASGANEELFF. CDR3 nucleotides: TGTGCCAGCGGGGCTAATGAAGAACTGTTTTTT.

The chain joins TRBV20-1 to TRBJ2-7; perhaps TRBD2 as D (6 bases). The germline V gene encodes CDR1 DFQATT and CDR2 SNEGSKA (reference sequence). V shed 7 bases and J shed 2 bases, with 21 bases lying between them. The CDR3 has 15 residues. This chain's CDR3 is CSGGGGSGSAYEQYF. The CDR3 DNA reads TGCAGTGGAGGTGGTGGATCCGGGAGCGCCTACGAGCAGTACTTC.

J is TRBJ2-6 and V is TRBV20-1, with 7 bases matching TRBD2. CDR1 is DFQATT, CDR2 SNEGSKA, per germline (reference sequence). The CDR3 is made up of 17 amino acids. V trimming: 2 bases; J trimming: 0 bases; junction bases outside the gene matches: 7. The CDR3 loop reads CSARSRDYYSGANVLTF. The CDR3 DNA follows: TGCAGTGCTAGATCCCGGGACTACTACTCTGGGGCCAACGTCCTGACTTTC.

V is TRBV15 and J is TRBJ1-2; D is possibly TRBD1 (6 bases). Trimming pared 3 bases from V and 2 bases from J, leaving 16 bases between. The CDR3 runs 16 residues. In germline, CDR1 is LNHNV, CDR2 YYDKDF (reference sequence). This chain's CDR3 is CATSSGPFGQNYGYTF. CDR3 coding DNA: TGTGCCACCAGCAGTGGGCCCTTTGGACAGAACTATGGCTACACCTTC.

This clonotype was seen only a few times. The V call is TRBV2, the J call TRBJ2-3; 8 bases line up with TRBD2. There are 15 residues in the CDR3. The trim removed 2 bases at V and 5 bases at J, leaving 6 bases unmatched. Germline lookup yields CDR1 SNHLY and CDR2 FYNNEI. The CDR3 DNA reads as TGTGCCAGCAGTGAATCGGCGGGGGGATTAGATACGCAGTATTTT. Translated, it gives CASSESAGGLDTQYF.

The V and J genes are TRBV3-1 and TRBJ2-1; TRBD2 matches at 10 bases. This CDR3 comprises 16 residues. J was trimmed by 4 bases and V by 4 bases; bases with no gene match: 7. Per germline, CDR1 LGHDT and CDR2 YNNKEL (reference sequence). The CDR3: CASSPTGTSVYNEQFF. CDR3 DNA sequence: TGTGCCAGCAGCCCAACCGGGACTAGCGTATACAATGAGCAGTTCTTC.

This clonotype appeared a few times. The rearrangement links TRBV20-1 to TRBJ1-1; a weak D match, TRBD1 (5 bases). The V and J ends lost 4 bases and 6 bases respectively, with 15 bases between them. The CDR3 is made up of 13 amino acids. Germline CDR1 and CDR2: DFQATT and SNEGSKA (reference sequence). The DNA of the CDR3 is TGCAGTGCTATTTTGATGTGGGGCCCTGAAGCTTTCTTT. The encoded protein is CSAILMWGPEAFF.

The rearrangement uses TRBV20-1 and TRBJ2-7; TRBD1 agrees at 7 bases. J was trimmed by 1 base and V by 5 bases; bases with no gene match: 8. The CDR3 is made up of 14 amino acids. Germline V gene data show CDR1 as DFQATT and CDR2 as SNEGSKA (reference sequence). The CDR3 nucleotides read TGCAGTGCTCGACATCAGGGGGTTTCCTACGAGCAGTACTTC. Protein product: CSARHQGVSYEQYF.

This clonotype was found once. The chain employs TRBV5-5 and TRBJ1-6; D possibly corresponds to TRBD1 (6 bases). CDR3 length: 13 amino acids. Germline loops: CDR1 SGHKS, CDR2 YYEKEE (reference sequence). Trimming cost V 5 bases and J 15 bases, with 18 bases left between them. CDR3: CASSADNQGILHF. Written as DNA, the CDR3 is TGTGCCAGCAGTGCGGACAACCAGGGGATCCTCCACTTT.

The CDR3 region is CATSSAGGREQFF. The DNA of the CDR3 is TGTGCCACCAGCAGCGCGGGGGGGCGTGAGCAGTTCTTC. The V and J genes are TRBV15 and TRBJ2-1, with 9 bases that match TRBD2. V lost 3 bases to trimming and J lost 9 bases; unmatched junction nucleotides: 3. This CDR3 is built from 13 residues. Germline-derived CDR1 and CDR2 are LNHNV and YYDKDF (reference sequence).

The rearrangement uses TRBV12-3 or TRBV12-4 and TRBJ1-5, with D possibly TRBD1 on 5 matching bases. Trimming left V 6 bases short and J 2 bases short, with 17 bases between. CDR3 size: 16 residues. The CDR3 DNA follows: TGTGCCAGCAGCCCCTCTGGACATGCGGGCAATCAGCCCCAGCATTTT. It codes for CASSPSGHAGNQPQHF.

The table lists this clonotype with a few counts. J is TRBJ2-7 and V is TRBV29-1, with D hard to call. The germline V gene encodes CDR1 SQVTM and CDR2 ANQGSEA. The CDR3 has 13 residues. V was cut by 3 bases and J by 2 bases, with 11 bases left in between. The CDR3, as DNA: TGCAGCGTTGAGGGAAGTAAGGCCTACGAGCAGTACTTC. Its translation: CSVEGSKAYEQYF.

This clonotype has just a few counts. The chain carries TRBV4-1 and TRBJ2-5, with 7 bases aligning to TRBD1. V lost 3 bases, J lost 2 bases, and 3 bases stayed unmatched. The CDR3 contains 14 residues. Germline V gene sequence: CDR1 MGHRA, CDR2 YSYEKL. The CDR3 nucleotides read TGCGCCAGCAGCCAGACAGGGCTTCAAGAGACCCAGTACTTC. It is translated as CASSQTGLQETQYF.

The chain links TRBV15 to TRBJ1-6, with D uncertain. The germline V gene has CDR1 LNHNV and CDR2 YYDKDF (reference sequence). V dropped 1 base and J dropped 8 bases, with 6 bases sitting between them. CDR3 size: 13 residues. For the CDR3, the DNA is TGTGCCACCAGCAGAGGGTTGGATTCACCCCTCCACTTT. It yields the protein CATSRGLDSPLHF. Full variable domain (remainder filled in from reference TRBV15 and TRBJ1-6): DAMVIQNPRYQVTQFGKPVTLSCSQTLNHNVMYWYQQKSSQAPKLLFHYYDKDFNNEADTPDNFQSRRPNTSFCFLDIRSPGLGDTAMYLCATSRGLDSPLHFGNGTRLTVT.

The V and J genes are TRBV6-1 and TRBJ2-7; the match to TRBD2 covers 10 bases. The germline gives CDR1 MNHNS, CDR2 SASEGT. The CDR3 loop spans 15 amino acids. V lost 6 bases, J lost 0 bases, and 5 bases stayed unmatched. The CDR3 loop is CASRLAGEGSYEQYF. In DNA, the CDR3 is TGTGCCAGCAGGCTAGCGGGAGAGGGCTCCTACGAGCAGTACTTC.

This clonotype was counted only a few times. The chain links TRBV12-3 or TRBV12-4 to TRBJ1-1; no firm D call. The CDR3 has 13 residues. The germline V and J ends were trimmed by 3 bases and 1 base, with 6 bases remaining between them. Here the CDR3 reads CASSFYRNTEAFF. CDR3 nucleotides: TGTGCCAGCAGTTTTTATCGGAACACTGAAGCTTTCTTT.

The rearrangement joins TRBV6-5 to TRBJ1-2, with a tentative D call TRBD1 (6 bases). With 5 bases removed from V and 4 bases from J, the gap between germline ends came to 14 bases. Germline V gives CDR1 MNHEY, CDR2 SVGAGI. The CDR3 length is 14 residues. In DNA form, the CDR3 reads TGTGCCAGCAGTCCCGACGGGGGCCCCTATGGCTACACCTTC. This codes for CASSPDGGPYGYTF.

In this sample, this clonotype turned up a few times. The chain uses TRBV29-1 and TRBJ1-4; maybe TRBD1 (5 bases). Trimming stripped 2 bases from V and 5 bases from J, with 12 bases between. The CDR3 spans 14 residues. CDR1 is SQVTM and CDR2 is ANQGSEA in the germline V gene. In DNA form, the CDR3 reads TGCAGCGTTGAAAGCAGGGCGGCCAATGAAAAACTGTTTTTT. It codes for CSVESRAANEKLFF. Full variable domain (rest looked up from reference TRBV29-1 and TRBJ1-4): SAVISQKPSRDICQRGTSLTIQCQVDSQVTMMFWYRQQPGQSLTLIATANQGSEATYESGFVIDKFPISRPNLTFSTLTVSNMSPEDSSIYLCSVESRAANEKLFFGSGTQLSVL.

There are a few counts of this clonotype. This chain uses TRBV15 with TRBJ2-7, with 9 bases fitting TRBD2. Trimming took 6 bases from V and 0 from J; bases not matched to a gene: 12. The CDR3 extends over 17 amino acids. The germline CDR1 and CDR2 sequences are LNHNV and YYDKDF (reference sequence). The CDR3, as DNA: TGTGCCACCAGTTATAGCCCCAGCGGGAGGCCCTCCTACGAGCAGTACTTC. Encoded protein: CATSYSPSGRPSYEQYF.

The V and J genes are TRBV4-3 and TRBJ2-6; 9 nucleotides match TRBD1. J was trimmed by 2 bases and V by 0 bases; bases with no gene match: 5. Germline V gene data show CDR1 as LGHNA and CDR2 as YSLEER. CDR3 length: 18 residues. The CDR3 protein is CASSQDLGQGAGANVLTF. In nucleotides, the CDR3 is TGCGCCAGCAGCCAAGATTTGGGACAGGGTGCTGGGGCCAACGTCCTGACTTTC.

The chain joins TRBV20-1 to TRBJ2-5, with D perhaps TRBD1 (5 bases). This CDR3 is 15 amino acids long. The V gene lost 0 bases and the J gene lost 2 bases, with 13 bases spanning the gap. The germline V gene encodes CDR1 DFQATT and CDR2 SNEGSKA (reference sequence). CDR3 DNA: TGCAGTGCTAGAGATCTCGGACACCTACAAGAGACCCAGTACTTC. This gives the protein CSARDLGHLQETQYF.